This TCR beta chain comes out of a study of T cell changes during pregnancy in multiple sclerosis. Profiled with immunoSEQ multiplex PCR; TCRdb holds only in-frame clones, not every one. Among about 87,000 clones listed, approximately 92% were seen once. The V gene's germline CDR1 is SGHVS and CDR2 FNYEAQ. Deletions cut 1 base from V and 1 base from J, with 8 bases between. The CDR3 loop spans 14 amino acids. Sequencing was performed on peripheral blood, taken in the third trimester of pregnancy. The J gene is TRBJ2-7, the V gene TRBV7-6; TRBD1 is a possible D gene (5 bases). This TCR was recovered from a female donor in good health, enrolled as a control in a pregnancy study. The CDR3 sequence is CASSLGGGSYEQYF. CDR3 sequence (DNA): TGTGCCAGCAGCTTAGGGGGCGGATCCTACGAGCAGTACTTC.